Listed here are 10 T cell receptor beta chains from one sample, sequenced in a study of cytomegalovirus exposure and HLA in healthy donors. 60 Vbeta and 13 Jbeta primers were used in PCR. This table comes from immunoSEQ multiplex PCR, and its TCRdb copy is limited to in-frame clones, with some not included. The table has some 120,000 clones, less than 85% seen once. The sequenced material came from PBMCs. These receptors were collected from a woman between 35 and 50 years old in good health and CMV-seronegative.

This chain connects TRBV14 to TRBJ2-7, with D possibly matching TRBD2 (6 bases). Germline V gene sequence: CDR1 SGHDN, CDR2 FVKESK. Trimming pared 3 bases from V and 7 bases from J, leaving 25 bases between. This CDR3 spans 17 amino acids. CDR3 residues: CASSQIFSGTQREEQYF. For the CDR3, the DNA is TGTGCCAGCAGCCAGATTTTTTCGGGCACCCAACGGGAGGAGCAGTACTTC.

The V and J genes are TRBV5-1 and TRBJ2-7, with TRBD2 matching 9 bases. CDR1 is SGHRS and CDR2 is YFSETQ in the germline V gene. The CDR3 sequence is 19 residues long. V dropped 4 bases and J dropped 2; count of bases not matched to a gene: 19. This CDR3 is CASSKGLAINPGSAYEQYF. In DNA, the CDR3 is TGCGCCAGCAGCAAAGGACTAGCGATAAACCCAGGATCTGCCTACGAGCAGTACTTC. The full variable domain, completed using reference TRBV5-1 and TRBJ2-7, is KAGVTQTPRYLIKTRGQQVTLSCSPISGHRSVSWYQQTPGQGLQFLFEYFSETQRNKGNFPGRFSGRQFSNSRSEMNVSTLELGDSALYLCASSKGLAINPGSAYEQYFGPGTRLTVT.

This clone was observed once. DNA of the CDR3: TGTGCCAGCAGTAAACTATCTGAAGCTTTCTTT. Protein product: CASSKLSEAFF. V and J are TRBV6-6 and TRBJ1-1; D is uncertain. This CDR3 is built from 11 residues. V shed 5 bases and J shed 6 bases, with 7 bases lying between them. Germline V gives CDR1 MNHNY, CDR2 SVGAGI (reference sequence).

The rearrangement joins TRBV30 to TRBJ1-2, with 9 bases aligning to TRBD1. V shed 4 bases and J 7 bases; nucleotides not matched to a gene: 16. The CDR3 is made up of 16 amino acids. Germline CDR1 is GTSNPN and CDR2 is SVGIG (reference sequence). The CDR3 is CAWIGGQGPLGRGYTF. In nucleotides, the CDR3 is TGTGCCTGGATAGGTGGACAGGGGCCCTTAGGACGTGGCTACACCTTC.

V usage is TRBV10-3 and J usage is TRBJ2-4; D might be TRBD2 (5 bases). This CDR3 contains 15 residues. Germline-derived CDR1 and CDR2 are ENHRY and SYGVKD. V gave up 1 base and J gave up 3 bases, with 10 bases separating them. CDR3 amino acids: CAISEFAGHKNIQYF. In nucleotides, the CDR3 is TGTGCCATCAGTGAGTTCGCGGGTCACAAAAACATTCAGTACTTC.

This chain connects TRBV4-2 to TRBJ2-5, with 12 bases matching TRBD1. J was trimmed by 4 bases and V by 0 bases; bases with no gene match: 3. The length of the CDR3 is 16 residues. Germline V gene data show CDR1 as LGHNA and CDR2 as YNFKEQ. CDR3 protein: CASSQDLGQGAETQYF. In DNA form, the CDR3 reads TGTGCCAGCAGCCAAGATCTGGGACAGGGGGCAGAGACCCAGTACTTC.

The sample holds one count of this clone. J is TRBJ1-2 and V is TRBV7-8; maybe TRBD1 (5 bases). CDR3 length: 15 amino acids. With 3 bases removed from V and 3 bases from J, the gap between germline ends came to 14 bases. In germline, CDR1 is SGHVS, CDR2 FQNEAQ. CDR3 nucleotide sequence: TGTGCCAGCAGCTTTAGGATAGGGGCTGACTATGGCTACACCTTC. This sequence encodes CASSFRIGADYGYTF.

In nucleotides, the CDR3 is TGTGCCAGTAGTATGGGTAACCTCTTCGGAGACTATGGCTACACCTTC. This sequence encodes CASSMGNLFGDYGYTF. The gene calls are TRBV19 and TRBJ1-2; D ambiguous. CDR1 LNHDA and CDR2 SQIVND come from the germline V gene (reference sequence). The germline V and J ends were trimmed by 3 bases and 3 bases, with 17 bases remaining between them. The CDR3 has 16 amino acids.

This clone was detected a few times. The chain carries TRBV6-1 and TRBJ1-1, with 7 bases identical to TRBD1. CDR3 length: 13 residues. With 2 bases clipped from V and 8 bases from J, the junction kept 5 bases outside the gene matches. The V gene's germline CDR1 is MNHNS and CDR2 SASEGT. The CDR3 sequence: CASSEKLGQEAFF. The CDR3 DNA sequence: TGTGCCAGCAGTGAAAAACTGGGACAGGAAGCTTTCTTT.

The CDR3 reads CASSRTRDTHPPGANVLTF. The CDR3 nucleotides are TGCGCCAGCAGTCGCACCCGGGACACTCATCCCCCTGGGGCCAACGTCCTGACTTTC. The V call is TRBV4-3, the J call TRBJ2-6, with D tentatively TRBD1 (6 bases). The germline V gene encodes CDR1 LGHNA and CDR2 YSLEER. The CDR3 has 19 amino acids. The V and J ends lost 6 bases and 2 bases respectively, with 23 bases between them.